This TCR beta chain was recorded in a study of Graves' ophthalmopathy and Graves' hyperthyroidism. RNA transcripts yielded amplified TCR beta CDR3 regions. HTBI primers were used in a first-round RT-PCR, which preceded a second-round multiplex PCR. MiXCR, applied by TCRdb to the multiplex PCR reads, yields one record per CDR3 protein. The sample yields 240,000 or so distinct CDR3 sequences, 45% seen once. This clonotype was seen only a few times. The junction and the germline gene differ at one end; a read error may be behind it. The sample consisted of peripheral blood. The receptor comes from an adult man with Graves' ophthalmopathy.

CDR3 DNA: TGTGCCAGCAGCCAAGATTTAGGGCAGCTCTCTGGAAACACCATATATTTT. Translated, it gives CASSQDLGQLSGNTIYF. The chain joins TRBV4-1 to TRBJ1-3; unclear D gene. Germline CDR1 and CDR2: MGHRA and YSYEKL. The CDR3 has 17 amino acids.